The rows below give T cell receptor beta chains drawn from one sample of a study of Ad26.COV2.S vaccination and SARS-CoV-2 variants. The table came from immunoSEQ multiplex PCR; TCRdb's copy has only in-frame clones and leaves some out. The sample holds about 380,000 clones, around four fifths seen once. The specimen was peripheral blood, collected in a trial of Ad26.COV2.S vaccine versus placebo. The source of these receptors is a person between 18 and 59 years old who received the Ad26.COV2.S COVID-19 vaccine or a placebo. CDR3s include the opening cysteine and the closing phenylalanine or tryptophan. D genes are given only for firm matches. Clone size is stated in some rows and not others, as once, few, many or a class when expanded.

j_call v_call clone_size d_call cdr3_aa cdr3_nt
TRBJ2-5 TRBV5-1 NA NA CASSALTGREETQYF TGCGCCAGCAGCGCCCTGACAGGGAGGGAAGAGACCCAGTACTTC
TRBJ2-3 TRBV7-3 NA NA CASSLTGLTSTDTQYF TGTGCCAGCAGCTTAACGGGTTTAACAAGCACAGATACGCAGTATTTT
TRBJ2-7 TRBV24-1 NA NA CATSDRQLGNEQYF TGTGCCACCAGTGACAGGCAACTCGGAAACGAGCAGTACTTC
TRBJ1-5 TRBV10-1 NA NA CASSESRERPQHF TGCGCCAGCAGTGAAAGCAGGGAGAGGCCCCAGCATTTT
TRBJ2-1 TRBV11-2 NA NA CASSLPREQFF TGTGCCAGCAGCCTCCCGAGAGAGCAGTTCTTC
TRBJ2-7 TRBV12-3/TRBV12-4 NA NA CASSGGHYYEQYF TGTGCCAGCAGTGGAGGCCACTACTACGAGCAGTACTTC
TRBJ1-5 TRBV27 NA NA CASPRFGQPQHF TGTGCCAGCCCTAGATTCGGTCAGCCCCAGCATTTT
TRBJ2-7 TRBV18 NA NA CASSPRNSDEQYF TGTGCCAGCTCACCAAGGAACAGTGACGAGCAGTACTTC
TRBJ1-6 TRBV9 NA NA CASSPTRVPYNSPLHF TGTGCCAGCAGCCCTACCCGGGTTCCATATAATTCACCCCTCCACTTT
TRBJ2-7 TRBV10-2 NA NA CASRVVDSYEQYF TGCGCCAGCAGGGTAGTTGATTCCTACGAGCAGTACTTC
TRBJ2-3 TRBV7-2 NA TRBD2 CASSLQAGGSTDTQYF TGTGCCAGCAGCTTACAAGCGGGGGGAAGCACAGATACGCAGTATTTT
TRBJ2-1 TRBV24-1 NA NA CATSPGAYNEQFF TGTGCCACCAGTCCGGGCGCCTACAATGAGCAGTTCTTC
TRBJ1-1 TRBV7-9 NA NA CASSLGLLAEAFF TGTGCCAGCAGCTTGGGGTTGCTGGCTGAAGCTTTCTTT
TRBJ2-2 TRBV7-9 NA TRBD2 CASSFRTSGQANTGELFF TGTGCCAGCAGCTTTCGGACTAGCGGGCAGGCGAACACCGGGGAGCTGTTTTTT
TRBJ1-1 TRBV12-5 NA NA CASGLGGAKTEAFF TGTGCTAGTGGTTTGGGGGGGGCCAAGACTGAAGCTTTCTTT
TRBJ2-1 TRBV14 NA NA CASSQGTYTEQFF TGTGCCAGCAGCCAAGGAACCTATACGGAGCAGTTCTTC
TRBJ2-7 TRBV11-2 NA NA CASSLVVPFRVGYEQYF TGTGCCAGCAGCTTAGTCGTGCCCTTTAGGGTAGGCTACGAGCAGTACTTC
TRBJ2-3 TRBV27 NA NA CASSLRGEGQGVGDTQYF TGTGCCAGCAGTTTGAGAGGAGAAGGGCAGGGCGTAGGAGATACGCAGTATTTT
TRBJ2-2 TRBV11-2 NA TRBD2 CASSSSLTSPGELFF TGTGCCAGCAGCTCCTCCTTGACTAGCCCCGGGGAGCTGTTTTTT
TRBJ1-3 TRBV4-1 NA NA CASSQGNGRGSGGNTIYF TGCGCCAGCAGCCAGGGTAACGGGAGGGGCTCAGGGGGAAACACCATATATTTT
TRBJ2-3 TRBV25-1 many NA CASRPTGRDTQYF TGTGCCAGCAGACCCACAGGGAGAGATACGCAGTATTTT
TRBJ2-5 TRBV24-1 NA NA CATSDPRAGGETQYF TGTGCCACCAGTGATCCCCGCGCCGGTGGGGAGACCCAGTACTTC
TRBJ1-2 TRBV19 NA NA CASSPGTASYLATF TGTGCCAGTAGTCCCGGGACGGCTTCCTACCTTGCCACCTTC
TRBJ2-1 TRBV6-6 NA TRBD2 CASRRAGVSSYNEQFF TGTGCCAGCAGGAGAGCGGGGGTCAGCTCCTACAATGAGCAGTTCTTC
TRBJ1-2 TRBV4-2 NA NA CASSQAGGRNYGYTF TGTGCCAGCAGCCAAGCGGGTGGCAGGAACTATGGCTACACCTTC
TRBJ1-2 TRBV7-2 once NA CASSLGGQGYGYTF TGTGCCAGCAGCTTAGGGGGGCAGGGCTATGGCTACACCTTC
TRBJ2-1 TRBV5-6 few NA CASSLFQGLHEQFF TGTGCCAGCAGCTTATTCCAGGGTTTGCATGAGCAGTTCTTC